This is a list of T cell receptor beta chains from one sample in a study of blood T cell repertoires in COVID-19. Sequencing was performed with immunoSEQ multiplex PCR; in TCRdb, only in-frame clones are kept and a portion is missing. This sample carries 200,000 or so clones, roughly four fifths of them seen once, and the ten largest clones take about an eighth. Sequencing used peripheral blood. Receptors originate from a man aged 25-40 years with active or convalescent COVID-19. The CDR3 runs from the conserved cysteine through the conserved F or W. The D gene is left open where the match is weak. Not all rows give a size; the values are once, few, many and, for expanded clones, a class.

>TRBV11-2|-|TRBD1|TRBJ2-5
CASSQGQGWETQYF
TGTGCCAGCAGCCAGGGACAGGGGTGGGAGACCCAGTACTTC
>TRBV5-1|once|-|TRBJ2-3
CASSLYTDTQYF
TGCGCCAGCAGCTTGTACACAGATACGCAGTATTTT
>TRBV5-1|-|TRBD1|TRBJ2-1
CASSPTGAGQFF
TGCGCCAGCAGCCCGACAGGGGCGGGCCAGTTCTTC
>TRBV7-9|once|TRBD2|TRBJ2-1
CASSSRRGGSGIRDEQFF
TGTGCCAGCAGCAGCCGGCGGGGGGGTAGCGGGATCAGGGATGAGCAGTTCTTC
>TRBV11-2|-|-|TRBJ1-1
CASSLAPTLAPEAFF
TGTGCCAGCAGCTTGGCCCCAACGCTGGCACCTGAAGCTTTCTTT
>TRBV6-5|-|TRBD1|TRBJ1-3
CASSYSKGAYTIYF
TGTGCCAGCAGTTACTCGAAGGGGGCGTACACCATATATTTT
>TRBV6-5|once|TRBD1|TRBJ2-1
CASSPRDRGPNEQFF
TGTGCCAGCAGTCCCCGGGACAGAGGTCCCAATGAGCAGTTCTTC
>TRBV11-2|-|TRBD2|TRBJ2-1
CASSLAGLAYNEQFF
TGTGCCAGCAGCTTAGCGGGACTAGCGTACAATGAGCAGTTCTTC
>TRBV3-1/TRBV3-2|-|TRBD1|TRBJ1-4
CASSQDTQGNEKLFF
TGTGCCAGCAGCCAAGATACACAGGGGAATGAAAAACTGTTTTTT
>TRBV7-7|-|TRBD2|TRBJ2-1
CASSPRGLAARGEQFF
TGTGCTAGCAGCCCCAGGGGACTAGCGGCCAGGGGTGAGCAGTTCTTC
>TRBV27|-|-|TRBJ1-6
CASSPPGYNSPLHF
TGTGCCAGCAGCCCGCCAGGGTATAATTCACCCCTCCACTTT
>TRBV3-1/TRBV3-2|-|-|TRBJ1-1
CASRGGTGQNTEAFF
TGTGCCAGCAGGGGGGGGACTGGGCAGAACACTGAAGCTTTCTTT
>TRBV3-1/TRBV3-2|once|TRBD2|TRBJ2-1
CASSLASGLYNEQFF
TGTGCCAGCAGCCTGGCTAGCGGGCTGTACAATGAGCAGTTCTTC
>TRBV29-1|-|-|TRBJ1-1
CSVHNTEAFF
TGCAGCGTTCATAACACTGAAGCTTTCTTT
>TRBV5-1|-|-|TRBJ1-4
CASSLDQKEKLFF
TGCGCCAGCAGCTTGGATCAGAAGGAAAAACTGTTTTTT
>TRBV2|-|-|TRBJ1-5
CASLGANSNQPQHF
TGTGCCAGCCTTGGGGCAAATAGCAATCAGCCCCAGCATTTT
>TRBV6-5|-|-|TRBJ1-5
CASSYSGAGLGQPQHF
TGTGCCAGCAGTTACTCAGGAGCAGGGTTGGGTCAGCCCCAGCATTTT
>TRBV5-1|-|TRBD1|TRBJ1-2
CASRGQGTNYGYTF
TGCGCCAGCAGGGGACAGGGGACCAACTATGGCTACACCTTC
>TRBV21-1|-|-|TRBJ1-5
CASSKATTRGQDQPQHF
TGTGCCAGCAGCAAAGCGACGACCAGGGGGCAGGATCAGCCCCAGCATTTT
>TRBV9|-|-|TRBJ1-2
CASSGGRQDSRYGYTF
TGTGCCAGCAGCGGCGGACGACAGGATTCACGGTATGGCTACACCTTC
>TRBV6-1|-|-|TRBJ1-5
CASSEGTILYQPQHF
TGTGCCAGCAGTGAAGGGACAATTCTTTATCAGCCCCAGCATTTT
>TRBV27|-|-|TRBJ1-1
CASSLRGASNTEAFF
TGTGCCAGCAGTTTACGGGGGGCATCGAACACTGAAGCTTTCTTT
>TRBV11-3|-|-|TRBJ2-3
CASNIDRSTDTQYF
TGTGCCAGCAACATCGACAGGAGCACAGATACGCAGTATTTT
>TRBV18|-|TRBD1|TRBJ1-1
CASSPPEGARTEAFF
TGTGCCAGCTCACCACCGGAGGGGGCGCGAACTGAAGCTTTCTTT
>TRBV7-6|-|-|TRBJ2-1
CASSPLGGDEQFF
TGTGCCAGCAGCCCCCTGGGAGGCGATGAGCAGTTCTTC
>TRBV7-9|-|TRBD1|TRBJ1-2
CASSLGQGRYGYTF
TGTGCCAGCAGCTTAGGACAGGGACGCTATGGCTACACCTTC
>TRBV10-1|once|TRBD2|TRBJ2-3
CASSEPSGGADTQYF
TGCGCCAGCAGTGAGCCTAGCGGGGGGGCAGATACGCAGTATTTT
>TRBV30|once|-|TRBJ1-2
CAWNRQAGMDYTF
TGTGCCTGGAATCGCCAGGCCGGGATGGACTACACCTTC
>TRBV5-1|-|TRBD1|TRBJ2-2
CASSLELAGGMGTGELFF
TGCGCCAGCAGCTTGGAGTTAGCAGGGGGTATGGGCACCGGGGAGCTGTTTTTT
>TRBV18|-|TRBD1|TRBJ1-1
CASSPVEQGIGTEAFF
TGTGCCAGCTCACCAGTCGAACAGGGGATTGGCACTGAAGCTTTCTTT
>TRBV7-6|-|TRBD2|TRBJ2-1
CASSLETPGGLYNEQFF
TGTGCCAGCAGCTTAGAGACCCCCGGGGGGTTGTACAATGAGCAGTTCTTC
>TRBV18|-|TRBD1|TRBJ1-3
CASSPSTIGQGSGNTIYF
TGTGCCAGCTCACCTTCGACGATCGGACAGGGCAGTGGAAACACCATATATTTT